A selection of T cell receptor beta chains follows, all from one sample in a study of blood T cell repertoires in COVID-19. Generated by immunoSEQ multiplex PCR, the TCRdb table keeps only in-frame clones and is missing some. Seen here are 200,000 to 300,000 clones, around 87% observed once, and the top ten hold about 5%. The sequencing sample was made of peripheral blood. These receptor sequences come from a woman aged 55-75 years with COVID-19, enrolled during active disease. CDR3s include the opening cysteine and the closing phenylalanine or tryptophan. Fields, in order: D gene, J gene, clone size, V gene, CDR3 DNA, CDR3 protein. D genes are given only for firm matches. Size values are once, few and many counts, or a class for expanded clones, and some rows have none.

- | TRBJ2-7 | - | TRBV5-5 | TGTGCCAGCAGCTTGGATGGACGGCCGGGGGAGCAGTACTTC | CASSLDGRPGEQYF
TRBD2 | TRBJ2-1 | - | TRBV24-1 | TGTGCCACGGCTGGAGCGGGAGGGCACAATGAGCAGTTCTTC | CATAGAGGHNEQFF
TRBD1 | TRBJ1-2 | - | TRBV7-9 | TGTGCCAGCAGCCGACAGGGTCCTCCTTTGGGCACCTTC | CASSRQGPPLGTF
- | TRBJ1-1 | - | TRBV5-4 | TGTGCCAGCAGCCGTCCCAACACTGAAGCTTTCTTT | CASSRPNTEAFF
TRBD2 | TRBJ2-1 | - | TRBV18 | TGTGCCAGCTCCCTAGGGACTAGCGGTGACAATGAGCAGTTCTTC | CASSLGTSGDNEQFF
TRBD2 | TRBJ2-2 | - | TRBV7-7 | TGTGCCAGCAGCTTAGAGACGGGACTAGCGGTGAACACCGGGGAGCTGTTTTTT | CASSLETGLAVNTGELFF
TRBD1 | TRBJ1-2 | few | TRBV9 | TGTGCCAGCAGCGTAGTAACAGGGGACTATGGCTACACCTTC | CASSVVTGDYGYTF
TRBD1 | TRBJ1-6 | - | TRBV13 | TGTGCCAGCAGCTTACGACAGGGAGGAACCTATAATTCACCCCTCCACTTT | CASSLRQGGTYNSPLHF
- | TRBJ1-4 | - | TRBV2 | TGTGCCAGCAGTGGGACACGAAGTGAAAAACTGTTTTTT | CASSGTRSEKLFF
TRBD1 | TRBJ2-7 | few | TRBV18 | TGTGCCAGCTCCCGGACAGGGGGCAACGAGCAGTACTTC | CASSRTGGNEQYF
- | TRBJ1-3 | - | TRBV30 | TGTGCCTGGAGTGTACTAGGACGAATTCTCTCTGGAAACACCATATATTTT | CAWSVLGRILSGNTIYF
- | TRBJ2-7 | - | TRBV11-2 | TGTGCCAGCAGCTTAAGCAGGGCCATCCACGAGCAGTACTTC | CASSLSRAIHEQYF
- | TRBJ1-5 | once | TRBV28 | TGTGCCAGCAGTTTAAAGTTCGGTCAGCCCCAGCATTTT | CASSLKFGQPQHF
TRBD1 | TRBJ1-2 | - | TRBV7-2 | TGTGCCAGCAGCTTAGACCAGGGGGGTAGCTATGGCTACACCTTC | CASSLDQGGSYGYTF
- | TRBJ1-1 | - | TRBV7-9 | TGTGCCAGCAGCTTAGCGCAACCGACAGAGGCTTTCTTT | CASSLAQPTEAFF
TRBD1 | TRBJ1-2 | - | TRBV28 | TGTGCCAGCAGTTCGGACAGGGGGATACGGGGCTACACCTTC | CASSSDRGIRGYTF
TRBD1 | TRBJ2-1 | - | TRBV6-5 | TGTGCCAGCAGTTGGACAGGGACTGAGCAGTTCTTC | CASSWTGTEQFF
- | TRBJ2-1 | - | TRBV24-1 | TGTGCCACCAGTGACCAATGGAGGGATGAGCAGTTCTTC | CATSDQWRDEQFF
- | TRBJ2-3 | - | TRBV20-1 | TGCAGTGCTAGTATAGCGGCTAGCACAGATACGCAGTATTTT | CSASIAASTDTQYF
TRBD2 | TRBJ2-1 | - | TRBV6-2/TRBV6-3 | TGTGCCAGCAGTATACTAGCGGTACAACTTTTTAATGAGCAGTTCTTC | CASSILAVQLFNEQFF
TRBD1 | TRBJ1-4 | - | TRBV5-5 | TGTGCCAGCAGCACCACGACAGGGGGCGTGGGAAAACTGTTTTTT | CASSTTTGGVGKLFF
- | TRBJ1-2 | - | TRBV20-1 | TGCAGTGCTAGCCACGGAGATGGCTACACCTTC | CSASHGDGYTF
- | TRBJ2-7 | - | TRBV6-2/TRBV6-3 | TGTGCCAGCAGTCGGGCAGGGCCGTACGAGCAGTACTTC | CASSRAGPYEQYF
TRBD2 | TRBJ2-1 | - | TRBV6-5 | TGTGCCAGCAGGACTAGCGGGAGTAATGAGCAGTTCTTC | CASRTSGSNEQFF
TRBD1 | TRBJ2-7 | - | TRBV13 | TGTGCCAGCAGCTTAGGGACAGGGTACTACGAGCAGTACTTC | CASSLGTGYYEQYF
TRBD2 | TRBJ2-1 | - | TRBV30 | TGTGCCTGGAGTGTTGGGCGGGAGTTTGAGCAGTTCTTC | CAWSVGREFEQFF
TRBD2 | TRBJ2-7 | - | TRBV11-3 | TGTGCCAGCAGCTTAGACCCTAGCGGGAACTACGAGCAGTACTTC | CASSLDPSGNYEQYF
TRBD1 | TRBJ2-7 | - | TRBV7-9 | TGTGCCAGCAGCGTAACCGGGACAGGGGGGGAGCAGTACTTC | CASSVTGTGGEQYF
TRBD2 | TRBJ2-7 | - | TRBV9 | TGTGCCAGCAGCGTAGTTGGCGGGAGTTACGAGCAGTACTTC | CASSVVGGSYEQYF
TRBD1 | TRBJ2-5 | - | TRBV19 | TGTGCCAGTAGTAGACGGACAGGGGAAGAGACCCAGTACTTC | CASSRRTGEETQYF